This T cell receptor beta chain appears in the sequencing data of a study of T cell repertoires in cytomegalovirus infection. The CDR3 has 15 amino acids. CDR1 is ENHRY, CDR2 SYGVKD, per germline. With V trimmed by 1 base and J by 3 bases, 3 bases remained unmatched. TCRdb itself ran the reads through MiXCR, one entry per CDR3 protein. The sample shows about 530,000 distinct CDR3 sequences, 26% of them seen only once. This TCR was sampled from a human donor in good health (CMV status not recorded). Some clones in this sample may be carry-over from other donors' samples. The V and J genes are TRBV10-3 and TRBJ2-7; 10 nucleotides match TRBD2. The sample was PBMCs. In DNA form, the CDR3 reads TGTGCCATCAGTGAGTTTCGACTAGCGGGCTACGAGCAGTACGTC. It translates to CAISEFRLAGYEQYV.